A single sample gave rise to the 30 T cell receptor beta chains below, sequenced in a study of response to subunit inactivated influenza vaccine. MiXCR, run by TCRdb on the RT-PCR reads, gives a single entry per CDR3 protein. The sample consists of about 480,000 distinct CDR3 sequences, roughly 25% of them appearing once. This specimen consisted of CD4+ T cells sorted from PBMCs, obtained around 5 days after vaccination. These TCRs come from a man aged 50 to 60 who received an inactivated influenza vaccine.

This clonotype has at least ten counts. V usage is TRBV11-2 and J usage is TRBJ2-1; the D is unclear. With 1 base removed from V and 4 bases from J, the gap between germline ends came to 8 bases. This CDR3 comprises 14 residues. Germline loops: CDR1 SGHAT, CDR2 FQNNGV. The CDR3 coding sequence is TGTGCCAGCAGCTTAGCCAGAGCTTACAATGAGCAGTTCTTC. Encoded protein: CASSLARAYNEQFF.

V gene TRBV20-1 combines with J gene TRBJ2-5, with TRBD2 identical over 9 bases. Germline CDR1 DFQATT, CDR2 SNEGSKA (reference sequence). With 0 bases clipped from V and 5 bases from J, the junction kept 4 bases outside the gene matches. CDR3 length equals 14 residues. The CDR3 loop is CSARELAGQETQYF. CDR3 in DNA: TGCAGTGCTAGAGAGCTAGCGGGACAGGAGACCCAGTACTTC.

This clonotype was counted between two and nine times. The chain joins TRBV6-5 to TRBJ2-1, with 9 bases identical to TRBD1. The CDR3 has 15 amino acids. V lost 3 bases to trimming and J lost 6 bases; unmatched junction nucleotides: 6. In germline, CDR1 is MNHEY, CDR2 SVGAGI. CDR3 bases: TGTGCCAGCAGTTATTCTGGGACAGGGCGCAATGAGCAGTTCTTC. Residues: CASSYSGTGRNEQFF.

Of note for this clonotype: One junction end disagrees with the germline gene, perhaps due to a read error. The chain employs TRBV20-1 and TRBJ2-7; 8 positions match TRBD1. Germline values: CDR1 DFQATT, CDR2 SNEGSKA (reference sequence). The CDR3 is 16 residues long. This chain's CDR3 is CCARDSLFGQGYEQYF. The CDR3 DNA sequence: TGCTGTGCTAGAGACTCACTATTTGGACAGGGCTACGAGCAGTACTTC.

This clonotype is a singleton in its sample. The chain recombines TRBV7-9 with TRBJ2-7; unclear D gene. This CDR3 region has 13 residues. V gave up 5 bases and J gave up 1 base, with 9 bases separating them. Looked up from germline, CDR1 is SEHNR and CDR2 is FQNEAQ (reference sequence). The CDR3 DNA reads TGTGCCAGCAGCCAACAGCGTTCCTACGAGCAGTACTTC. Encoded protein: CASSQQRSYEQYF.

Only a few counts were recorded for this clonotype. The rearrangement links TRBV7-2 to TRBJ1-1, with 9 bases lining up with TRBD1. The CDR3 length is 14 residues. The junction had 3 bases not matched to a gene; V was cut back by 3 bases and J by 4 bases. Looked up from germline, CDR1 is SGHTA and CDR2 is FQGNSA. CDR3 sequence (DNA): TGTGCCAGCAGCTTCCTACAGGGGGCCACTGAAGCTTTCTTT. Translated, it gives CASSFLQGATEAFF.

The rearrangement joins TRBV6-5 to TRBJ1-1; TRBD1 aligns across 7 bases. This CDR3 is built from 14 residues. Germline V CDR1 and CDR2: MNHEY, SVGAGI. V was clipped by 6 bases and J by 3 bases; unmatched bases: 7. CDR3 nucleotides: TGTGCCAGCAGGTCCTCAGGGGGGGACACTGAAGCTTTCTTT. It yields the protein CASRSSGGDTEAFF.

This clonotype occurred a few times. An end of the junction does not agree with germline; a read error may underlie this. The rearrangement joins TRBV9 to TRBJ2-3, with a tentative D call TRBD1 (6 bases). The germline V gene has CDR1 SGDLS and CDR2 YYNGEE. There are 12 residues in the CDR3. The DNA for the CDR3 is TGTGCCAGCAGCGTAGACAGGGTTGCCCCCAATTTT. Translation gives CASSVDRVAPNF.

V usage is TRBV18 and J usage is TRBJ1-5; tentative D call: TRBD1 (5 bases). V gave up 4 bases and J gave up 3 bases, with 13 bases separating them. Germline values: CDR1 KGHSH, CDR2 LQKENI. The CDR3 runs to 15 residues. The CDR3: CASSHGGTLNQPQHF. Here the CDR3 DNA reads TGTGCCAGCTCACACGGCGGGACTCTCAATCAGCCCCAGCATTTT.

The rearrangement joins TRBV7-2 to TRBJ2-7; TRBD1 matches at 7 bases. The CDR3 is 15 amino acids. The germline V gene encodes CDR1 SGHTA and CDR2 FQGNSA. V was pared by 4 bases and J by 5 bases, with 11 bases of the junction left unmatched. CDR3 residues: CASSSQGVSSDEQYF. The CDR3 nucleotides are TGTGCCAGCAGCTCCCAGGGGGTATCAAGTGACGAGCAGTACTTC.

This clonotype occurred once. V usage is TRBV9 and J usage is TRBJ2-7; D is possibly TRBD1 (5 bases). Looked up from germline, CDR1 is SGDLS and CDR2 is YYNGEE. With 0 bases removed from V and 6 bases from J, the gap between germline ends came to 10 bases. This CDR3 is built from 13 residues. The CDR3 is CASSVGGWGEQYF. In nucleotides, the CDR3 is TGTGCCAGCAGCGTAGGGGGCTGGGGCGAGCAGTACTTC.

The table lists this clonotype with many counts. The chain carries TRBV5-6 and TRBJ1-1; tentatively, D is TRBD1 (5 bases). This CDR3 is 14 amino acids long. Trimming left V 3 bases short and J 9 bases short, with 18 bases between. Germline assignment: CDR1 SGHDT and CDR2 YYEEEE. CDR3 loop: CASSWGGTADQAFF. The CDR3 coding sequence is TGTGCCAGCAGCTGGGGGGGGACGGCAGACCAAGCTTTCTTT.

The chain carries TRBV30 and TRBJ2-3, with TRBD2 identical over 10 bases. Germline lookup yields CDR1 GTSNPN and CDR2 SVGIG (reference sequence). The CDR3 has 15 residues. V shed 0 bases, J shed 6 bases, and the junction held 6 bases outside the gene matches. The CDR3: CAWSVQLAGADTQYF. Here the CDR3 DNA reads TGTGCCTGGAGTGTACAGCTAGCGGGAGCGGATACGCAGTATTTT. The entire variable domain, with the rest obtained from reference TRBV30 and TRBJ2-3, is as follows: SQTIHQWPATLVQPVGSPLSLECTVEGTSNPNLYWYRQAAGRGLQLLFYSVGIGQISSEVPQNLSASRPQDRQFILSSKKLLLSDSGFYLCAWSVQLAGADTQYFGPGTRLTVL.

This chain links TRBV12-3 or TRBV12-4 with TRBJ2-7; 7 nucleotides align to TRBD2. Losses at the gene ends were 4 bases for V and 0 bases for J; bases not matched to a gene: 3. The CDR3 is 14 amino acids. CDR3 loop: CASSWGGSSYEQYF. The CDR3 nucleotides read TGTGCCAGCAGTTGGGGGGGGAGCTCCTACGAGCAGTACTTC.

The rearrangement joins TRBV29-1 to TRBJ2-3; the D gene is possibly TRBD1 (7 bases). Per the germline V gene, CDR1 is SQVTM and CDR2 is ANQGSEA. V was shortened by 6 bases and J by 3 bases, with 19 bases between the two germline ends. This CDR3 region has 15 residues. This chain's CDR3 is CSVKGGPAGTDTQYF. The DNA for the CDR3 is TGCAGCGTAAAAGGGGGCCCCGCGGGGACAGATACGCAGTATTTT.

The chain is built from TRBV7-9 and TRBJ1-1; D remains unclear. The CDR3 contains 14 residues. Germline assignment: CDR1 SEHNR and CDR2 FQNEAQ (reference sequence). The V gene lost 1 base and the J gene lost 6 bases, with 12 bases spanning the gap. This chain's CDR3 is CASSLVPGRAEAFF. The CDR3 nucleotides read TGTGCCAGCAGCTTAGTCCCGGGAAGGGCTGAAGCTTTCTTT. Full variable domain (outside the CDR3, taken from reference TRBV7-9 and TRBJ1-1): DTGVSQNPRHKITKRGQNVTFRCDPISEHNRLYWYRQTLGQGPEFLTYFQNEAQLEKSRLLSDRFSAERPKGSFSTLEIQRTEQGDSAMYLCASSLVPGRAEAFFGQGTRLTVV.

The chain joins TRBV11-2 to TRBJ2-1; D may be TRBD2 (6 bases). V lost 5 bases, J lost 0 bases, and 17 bases lay in between. Germline CDR1 and CDR2: SGHAT and FQNNGV. The CDR3 has 17 residues. The CDR3 spells CASSQRTGTSSYNEQFF. The CDR3 coding sequence is TGTGCCAGCAGCCAGCGGACCGGGACTTCCTCCTACAATGAGCAGTTCTTC. Complete variable domain (other parts from reference TRBV11-2 and TRBJ2-1): EAGVAQSPRYKIIEKRQSVAFWCNPISGHATLYWYQQILGQGPKLLIQFQNNGVVDDSQLPKDRFSAERLKGVDSTLKIQPAKLEDSAVYLCASSQRTGTSSYNEQFFGPGTRLTVL.

Only a few counts were recorded for this clonotype. The gene calls are TRBV12-3 or TRBV12-4 and TRBJ1-1; D unresolved. Trimming took 5 bases from V and 5 from J, leaving 12 bases between them. This CDR3 region has 13 residues. The CDR3 DNA reads as TGTGCCAGCAGTCAACCCCCGGGTACTGAAGCTTTCTTT. Amino acid sequence: CASSQPPGTEAFF.

This chain's CDR3 is CASSLGTGPLHF. The CDR3 DNA reads TGTGCCAGCAGCTTAGGCACAGGACCCCTCCACTTT. V usage is TRBV11-3 and J usage is TRBJ1-6; D possibly corresponds to TRBD1 (5 bases). The CDR3 covers 12 residues. Germline V gene data show CDR1 as SGHNT and CDR2 as YENEEA. The V and J ends lost 1 base and 12 bases respectively, with 7 bases between them.

The genes are TRBV20-1 and TRBJ1-1; D perhaps matches TRBD1 (5 bases). Germline V gives CDR1 DFQATT, CDR2 SNEGSKA (reference sequence). Between the trimmed V and J ends, which lost 7 bases and 1 base, there was a span of 16 bases. There are 14 residues in the CDR3. The CDR3 sequence is CSVSGAWQNTEAFF. The CDR3 nucleotides are TGCAGTGTAAGCGGGGCCTGGCAGAACACTGAAGCTTTCTTT.

This chain uses TRBV12-3 or TRBV12-4 with TRBJ2-1; D remains unclear. Between the trimmed V and J ends, which lost 7 bases and 0 bases, there was a span of 16 bases. The length of the CDR3 is 16 residues. CDR3 loop: CASTSRRTDSYNEQFF. The DNA for the CDR3 is TGTGCCAGCACTTCCCGACGAACAGACTCCTACAATGAGCAGTTCTTC.

The sample holds a few counts of this clonotype. The V gene is TRBV9, the J gene TRBJ2-5, with TRBD2 matching over 8 bases. The CDR3 is 15 amino acids. J was trimmed by 5 bases and V by 0 bases; bases with no gene match: 6. The germline gives CDR1 SGDLS, CDR2 YYNGEE. The DNA for the CDR3 is TGTGCCAGCAGCGTAGCTGCCCAGCGGGGGGAGACCCAGTACTTC. The encoded protein is CASSVAAQRGETQYF.

The chain has TRBV7-2 and TRBJ2-5, with 7 bases aligning to TRBD1. The germline V gene has CDR1 SGHTA and CDR2 FQGNSA. With 5 bases clipped from V and 0 bases from J, the junction kept 9 bases outside the gene matches. This CDR3 is built from 16 residues. The CDR3 is CASSGRTGLYQETQYF. For the CDR3, the DNA is TGTGCCAGCAGCGGTCGGACAGGCCTGTACCAAGAGACCCAGTACTTC.

The chain is built from TRBV29-1 and TRBJ2-7; 9 bases agree with TRBD1. Germline lookup yields CDR1 SQVTM and CDR2 ANQGSEA. CDR3 size: 13 residues. The CDR3 reads CNGPRDREHEQYF. Here the CDR3 DNA reads TGCAACGGACCTAGGGACAGGGAGCACGAGCAGTACTTC.

This clonotype turned up a few times. V gene TRBV3-1 combines with J gene TRBJ1-6, with a tentative D call TRBD1 (5 bases). Trimming cost V 3 bases and J 7 bases, with 13 bases left between them. Germline values: CDR1 LGHDT, CDR2 YNNKEL (reference sequence). The CDR3 spans 15 residues. The CDR3 is CASSQVGGGNSPLHF. DNA for the CDR3: TGTGCCAGCAGCCAGGTTGGGGGTGGCAATTCACCCCTCCACTTT.

This clonotype was seen only a few times. J is TRBJ2-5 and V is TRBV7-9, with TRBD1 matching over 8 bases. The V segment lost 5 bases and the J segment 5 bases; nucleotides outside the gene matches: 7. Germline values: CDR1 SEHNR, CDR2 FQNEAQ (reference sequence). The CDR3 sequence is 14 residues long. CDR3 region: CASSTPGGAETQYF. The CDR3 region has the DNA TGTGCCAGCAGCACACCAGGGGGCGCGGAGACCCAGTACTTC.

This clonotype was picked up a small number of times. The CDR3 coding sequence is TGTGCCAGCAGCCAAGAAACAGGAAGGTACGAGCAGTACTTC. The encoded protein is CASSQETGRYEQYF. The chain combines TRBV4-2 with TRBJ2-7, with D perhaps matching TRBD1 (5 bases). Germline values: CDR1 LGHNA, CDR2 YNFKEQ. The length of the CDR3 is 14 residues. The germline V and J ends were trimmed by 0 bases and 4 bases, with 10 bases remaining between them.

The CDR3 loop reads CASSLLRTANYGYTF. CDR3 nucleotide sequence: TGTGCCAGCAGCTTGCTCCGGACCGCTAACTATGGCTACACCTTC. This chain uses TRBV11-2 with TRBJ1-2; D gene uncertain. The germline V and J ends were trimmed by 3 bases and 0 bases, with 11 bases remaining between them. Germline CDR1 and CDR2: SGHAT and FQNNGV. This CDR3 spans 15 amino acids.

This clonotype was counted only a few times. One end of the junction fails to match germline, which may point to a read error. The chain has TRBV6-1 and TRBJ2-1, with TRBD2 matching over 8 bases. Germline V gene data show CDR1 as MNHNS and CDR2 as SASEGT. CDR3 length: 14 amino acids. DNA of the CDR3: TGTGCAAGCAAAAGCGGGGGAACCTACAATGAGCAGTTCTTC. It codes for CASKSGGTYNEQFF.

This clonotype was seen repeatedly, ten times or more. The rearrangement links TRBV20-1 to TRBJ2-7; 7 bases are shared with TRBD1. The CDR3 runs to 15 residues. CDR1 DFQATT and CDR2 SNEGSKA come from the germline V gene (reference sequence). With V trimmed by 6 bases and J by 0 bases, 11 bases remained unmatched. The CDR3: CSAITLQGRSYEQYF. CDR3 bases: TGCAGTGCAATCACTTTACAGGGGCGCTCCTACGAGCAGTACTTC.